What follows are 27 T cell receptor beta chains derived from one specimen sequenced in a study of T-cell reconstitution after alpha-beta-depleted transplantation in children. Preparation of the TCRbeta library used unique molecular identifiers. One entry per CDR3 protein results from TCRdb running MiXCR on the PCR reads. The table includes 240,000 or so distinct CDR3 sequences, roughly 8.2% detected once. The material sequenced was PBMCs, mostly from graft donor cells, taken 180 days after TCRalphabeta/CD19-depleted stem cell transplant. The receptors come from a male patient between 10 and 17 years old who had a stem cell transplant for acute lymphoblastic leukemia, so the T cells may come from the graft donor.

This clonotype has a handful of counts. This chain links TRBV19 with TRBJ2-7, with D maybe TRBD2 (5 bases). Germline CDR1 and CDR2: LNHDA and SQIVND (reference sequence). V lost 0 bases and J lost 0, with 12 bases in between. This CDR3 has 16 amino acids. CDR3 in DNA: TGTGCCAGTAGTATAGATAGCGCGTGGGGCTCCTACGAGCAGTACTTC. Protein product: CASSIDSAWGSYEQYF.

This clonotype was observed at least ten times. The junction shows a germline mismatch at one end, possibly a read error. The chain couples TRBV12-3 or TRBV12-4 to TRBJ1-1, with D unresolved. This CDR3 spans 11 amino acids. The CDR3 reads CASSLSTESFF. For the CDR3, the DNA is TGTGCCAGCAGTTTAAGCACTGAATCTTTCTTT.

This clonotype was counted ten times or more. The chain uses TRBV5-5 and TRBJ2-2, with 9 bases fitting TRBD1. Germline lookup yields CDR1 SGHKS and CDR2 YYEKEE (reference sequence). The CDR3 has 15 residues. Trimming removed 5 bases from V and 5 bases from J; junction bases left unmatched: 7. The CDR3 bases are TGTGCCAGCAGTCCGCCGGGACAGGGTACCGGGGAGCTGTTTTTT. This sequence encodes CASSPPGQGTGELFF.

There are many counts of this clonotype. V is TRBV12-3 or TRBV12-4 and J is TRBJ1-1, with TRBD1 matching over 7 bases. The CDR3 has 11 amino acids. After removal of 5 bases from V and 10 bases from J, the junction contained 4 bases not matched to a gene. Here the CDR3 DNA reads TGTGCCAGCAGTGCCCACAGGGGAGCTTTCTTT. Amino acid sequence: CASSAHRGAFF.

There are many counts of this clonotype. The rearrangement links TRBV9 to TRBJ1-5, with a tentative D call TRBD1 (5 bases). CDR3 length equals 15 residues. Germline V lookup: CDR1 SGDLS, CDR2 YYNGEE. The V and J ends lost 4 bases and 0 bases respectively, with 11 bases between them. CDR3 DNA: TGTGCCAGCAGCCCTCAGGGAAATAGCAATCAGCCCCAGCATTTT. Residues: CASSPQGNSNQPQHF.

This clonotype was recorded many times. V and J are TRBV20-1 and TRBJ1-2, with TRBD1 matching over 7 bases. Trimming took 6 bases from V and 4 from J; bases not matched to a gene: 2. This CDR3 spans 11 amino acids. CDR1 is DFQATT, CDR2 SNEGSKA, per germline (reference sequence). CDR3 in amino acids: CSARQGYGYTF. The CDR3 DNA reads TGCAGTGCCCGACAGGGCTATGGCTACACCTTC.

The table lists this clonotype with many counts. This sequence joins TRBV11-2 and TRBJ2-1; 7 bases are a match to TRBD2. The trim removed 1 base at V and 4 bases at J, leaving 1 base unmatched. The CDR3 length is 14 residues. CDR1 is SGHAT and CDR2 is FQNNGV in the germline V gene. CDR3 amino acids: CASSLGDYYNEQFF. CDR3 sequence (DNA): TGTGCCAGCAGCTTAGGGGACTATTACAATGAGCAGTTCTTC.

This clonotype occurred many times. DNA of the CDR3: TGTGCCAGCAGTTTATTTCGCCCTAGCACAGATACGCAGTATTTT. Its protein is CASSLFRPSTDTQYF. This rearrangement joins TRBV28 to TRBJ2-3, with unresolved D. This CDR3 has 15 residues. CDR1 is MDHEN, CDR2 SYDVKM, per germline. The V end lost 1 base, the J end lost 0 bases, and 8 bases lay between the germline ends.

This clonotype was observed at least ten times. This chain uses TRBV12-3 or TRBV12-4 with TRBJ1-2; the D is unclear. With 2 bases removed from V and 4 bases from J, the gap between germline ends came to 8 bases. The CDR3 runs 13 residues. The DNA for the CDR3 is TGTGCCAGCAGTTTAAGATTGGGCTATGGCTACACCTTC. Translation gives CASSLRLGYGYTF.

This clonotype has ten or more counts. In nucleotides, the CDR3 is TGTGCCAGCCGTATACCGGGGACAGTGAACTCTGGGGCCAACGTCCTGACTTTC. Protein product: CASRIPGTVNSGANVLTF. The rearrangement links TRBV11-3 to TRBJ2-6, with 7 bases fitting TRBD1. Germline loops: CDR1 SGHNT, CDR2 YENEEA. V lost 8 bases and J lost 0; bases outside the gene matches: 13. This CDR3 comprises 18 residues.

This clonotype showed up many times. This sequence joins TRBV12-3 or TRBV12-4 and TRBJ2-2, with a tentative D call TRBD1 (5 bases). This CDR3 contains 14 residues. The V end lost 3 bases, the J end lost 8 bases, and 13 bases lay between the germline ends. In nucleotides, the CDR3 is TGTGCCAGCAGTTTGATTACTGACAGAGGGGAGCTGTTTTTT. Amino acids: CASSLITDRGELFF.

This clonotype was seen many times. V gene TRBV9 combines with J gene TRBJ2-1, with 9 bases matching TRBD2. V trimming: 5 bases; J trimming: 3 bases; junction bases outside the gene matches: 6. Germline V lookup: CDR1 SGDLS, CDR2 YYNGEE. There are 15 residues in the CDR3. The CDR3 bases are TGTGCCAGCAGGCCGACTAGCGGAAACTACAATGAGCAGTTCTTC. Translation gives CASRPTSGNYNEQFF.

In its sample, this clonotype was seen many times. The rearrangement links TRBV3-1 to TRBJ2-3, with a possible D match to TRBD2 (6 bases). CDR1 is LGHDT, CDR2 YNNKEL, per germline (reference sequence). The CDR3 has 15 amino acids. Trimming pared 3 bases from V and 6 bases from J, leaving 16 bases between. The CDR3 loop reads CASSQYGGPGDTQYF. For the CDR3, the DNA is TGTGCCAGCAGCCAGTACGGAGGGCCGGGGGATACGCAGTATTTT.

This clonotype was counted many times. This rearrangement joins TRBV20-1 to TRBJ1-2; 9 bases map to TRBD1. CDR3 length: 13 amino acids. V was pared by 6 bases and J by 4 bases, with 6 bases of the junction left unmatched. Germline V CDR1 and CDR2: DFQATT, SNEGSKA (reference sequence). The CDR3 is CSARTGARYGYTF. The CDR3, as DNA: TGCAGTGCCAGGACAGGGGCCCGCTATGGCTACACCTTC.

In its sample, this clonotype was seen once. This may come from a read error, since a much larger clone is one base off. J is TRBJ1-3 and V is TRBV21-1. TRBV21-1 is shown as a pseudogene. The CDR3 has 17 amino acids. The chain's CDR3 is CASSKKWGPDCGNTIYF. The CDR3 nucleotides read TGTGCCAGCAGCAAAAAGTGGGGCCCGGACTGTGGAAACACCATATATTTT.

Ten or more counts support this clonotype. The rearrangement uses TRBV28 and TRBJ2-2; D remains ambiguous. The CDR3 is 16 residues long. Germline CDR1 and CDR2: MDHEN and SYDVKM. The ends were cut back, 3 bases at V and 1 base at J, with 12 bases in the middle. The CDR3 loop is CASSLWAEQNTGELFF. In DNA, the CDR3 is TGTGCCAGCAGTTTGTGGGCAGAGCAGAACACCGGGGAGCTGTTTTTT. Filled out from reference TRBV28 and TRBJ2-2, the complete variable domain reads DVKVTQSSRYLVKRTGEKVFLECVQDMDHENMFWYRQDPGLGLRLIYFSYDVKMKEKGDIPEGYSVSREKKERFSLILESASTNQTSMYLCASSLWAEQNTGELFFGEGSRLTVL.

The chain carries TRBV12-3 or TRBV12-4 and TRBJ2-3; the match to TRBD1 covers 9 bases. V shed 5 bases and J 2 bases; nucleotides not matched to a gene: 8. This CDR3 spans 16 amino acids. The CDR3 DNA sequence: TGTGCCAGCAGTGCGGGACAGGGTTCCCACACAGATACGCAGTATTTT. Amino acids: CASSAGQGSHTDTQYF.

V and J are TRBV23-1 and TRBJ2-2; the match to TRBD2 covers 12 bases. TRBV23-1 counts as an open reading frame of uncertain function. The CDR3 consists of 19 residues. With V trimmed by 2 bases and J by 4 bases, 11 bases remained unmatched. The CDR3 here is CASSQRLPVLAGGTGELFF. The CDR3 DNA sequence: TGCGCCAGCAGTCAAAGACTGCCCGTACTAGCGGGAGGCACCGGGGAGCTGTTTTTT.

This rearrangement joins TRBV6-2 or TRBV6-3 to TRBJ1-5, with D possibly matching TRBD1 (5 bases). The CDR3 loop spans 18 amino acids. V was shortened by 10 bases and J by 0 bases, with 25 bases between the two germline ends. CDR1 MNHEY and CDR2 SVGEGT come from the germline V gene. Written as DNA, the CDR3 is TGTGCCACCACCGCGACCTTGGGGGTATATAGTAGCAATCAGCCCCAGCATTTT. It specifies CATTATLGVYSSNQPQHF.

This clonotype occurred many times. The chain links TRBV28 to TRBJ2-4; 9 bases align to TRBD2. Per the germline V gene, CDR1 is MDHEN and CDR2 is SYDVKM. This CDR3 comprises 15 residues. With 2 bases clipped from V and 6 bases from J, the junction kept 5 bases outside the gene matches. CDR3 coding DNA: TGTGCCAGCAGTTTACAAGCGGGGGGTCCAAACATTCAGTACTTC. The encoded protein is CASSLQAGGPNIQYF.

This clonotype was recorded at least ten times. This chain links TRBV4-3 with TRBJ2-1; D gene uncertain. Trimming pared 0 bases from V and 4 bases from J, leaving 10 bases between. Germline V gene sequence: CDR1 LGHNA, CDR2 YSLEER. The CDR3 is 15 amino acids. The CDR3 region is CASSQDPVAYNEQFF. The CDR3 DNA reads TGCGCCAGCAGCCAAGATCCCGTCGCTTACAATGAGCAGTTCTTC.

This clonotype was observed many times. The chain has TRBV6-5 and TRBJ2-7; the D is unclear. Germline CDR1 MNHEY, CDR2 SVGAGI. V lost 5 bases and J lost 3, with 8 bases in between. This CDR3 comprises 12 residues. The CDR3: CASSRTSYEQYF. The CDR3 bases are TGTGCCAGCAGTCGGACCAGCTACGAGCAGTACTTC.

This clonotype was seen a handful of times. DNA for the CDR3: TGTGCCAGCAGCCAGGTAGCGGAGAGCTCCTACAATGAGCAGTTCTTC. It translates to CASSQVAESSYNEQFF. The chain uses TRBV3-1 and TRBJ2-1; D possibly corresponds to TRBD2 (6 bases). Germline V gives CDR1 LGHDT, CDR2 YNNKEL (reference sequence). The CDR3 has 16 residues. Trimming stripped 3 bases from V and 0 bases from J, with 12 bases between.

Notes on this clonotype: This clone may be a read error of a much larger clone one base away. Written as DNA, the CDR3 is TGTGCCAGCTCGGAGGAGACAGCGTCCTCCCACGAGCAGTACTTC. Residues: CASSEETASSHEQYF. The rearrangement joins TRBV18 to TRBJ2-7, with D perhaps TRBD1 or TRBD2 (5 bases each). Germline assignment: CDR1 KGHSH and CDR2 LQKENI. The CDR3 consists of 15 residues.

There are many counts of this clonotype. The chain employs TRBV19 and TRBJ2-2; 8 nucleotides align to TRBD2. The CDR3 is 15 amino acids. With 4 bases clipped from V and 0 bases from J, the junction kept 1 base outside the gene matches. Germline assignment: CDR1 LNHDA and CDR2 SQIVND (reference sequence). The CDR3 spells CASSTSGSNTGELFF. In nucleotides, the CDR3 is TGTGCCAGTAGTACTAGCGGGTCGAACACCGGGGAGCTGTTTTTT.

This clonotype was counted ten times or more. The CDR3 region has the DNA TGTGCCAGCAGCCAAGGACTAGCGGGTGACATTCAGTACTTC. Protein sequence: CASSQGLAGDIQYF. The chain links TRBV4-2 to TRBJ2-4; 10 positions match TRBD2. V was pared by 1 base and J by 8 bases, with 2 bases of the junction left unmatched. CDR3 length: 14 residues. Germline lookup yields CDR1 LGHNA and CDR2 YNFKEQ.

The sample holds many counts of this clonotype. The V and J genes are TRBV6-5 and TRBJ2-5; D is ambiguous. The germline gives CDR1 MNHEY, CDR2 SVGAGI. V lost 0 bases and J lost 5, with 10 bases in between. The CDR3 sequence is 14 residues long. CDR3 region: CASSYSWARETQYF. In DNA form, the CDR3 reads TGTGCCAGCAGTTACTCCTGGGCGCGGGAGACCCAGTACTTC.